This entry is about one TCR beta chain. The record originates from a study of shared clonotypes between healthy human individuals. An assay was performed, and its level was deep. 250 to 350 ng DNA, roughly 28,000 T cell genomes, went into unsorted PBMC replicate PCRs. TCRdb keeps only in-frame clones here, not all; method: immunoSEQ multiplex PCR. Among hundreds of thousands of clones listed, about four fifths were seen once. Trimming left V 0 bases short and J 2 bases short, with 5 bases between. Per germline, CDR1 LGHNA and CDR2 YNFKEQ. There are 15 residues in the CDR3. This receptor was taken from a woman aged 35 to 49 in good health. Some clones in this sample may be carry-over from other donors' samples. This chain joins TRBV4-2 and TRBJ2-6; D remains unclear. The sample taken for sequencing was PBMCs. The CDR3: CASSQDVTGANVLTF. DNA of the CDR3: TGTGCCAGCAGCCAAGACGTGACTGGGGCCAACGTCCTGACTTTC.